This TCR beta chain was recovered during a study of beta chain features in type 1 diabetes. Overall study findings and caveats: Because the template was cDNA, high-expressing cells might be over-represented.

The study reverse transcribed the entire isolated RNA, so it sequenced expressed TCRB transcripts. The assay was immunoSEQ multiplex PCR, and TCRdb's table has in-frame clones only and misses some. The table shows over 700,000 clones, with roughly 15% occurring only once. Germline V gene data show CDR1 as MNHEY and CDR2 as SVGAGI. V trimming: 6 bases; J trimming: 2 bases; junction bases outside the gene matches: 3. This CDR3 contains 13 residues. A note on this clone: The target antigen is unknown.

The sequenced material came from naive CD4+ T cells from blood. This clonotype originated in a woman aged 18 to 35 in good health. The rearrangement joins TRBV6-5 to TRBJ1-1; 7 nucleotides match TRBD1. DNA for the CDR3: TGTGCCAGCAGAAGGGGGCGAAACACTGAAGCTTTCTTT. Protein product: CASRRGRNTEAFF.